Below, 5 T cell receptor beta chains from the same sample are listed, as sequenced in a study of CD4+ T cells in melanoma. Here immunoSEQ multiplex PCR was the method, and the copy in TCRdb shows in-frame clones only, minus some. The repertoire holds more than 13,000 clones, with 62% as singletons. The sample was cells from a culture (not recorded whether cultured in vitro). The origin of the receptors is a human donor with melanoma.

The V gene is TRBV5-1, the J gene TRBJ1-2, with D possibly TRBD1 on 5 matching bases. The CDR3 is 16 residues long. Trimming removed 1 base from V and 4 bases from J, with 17 bases in between. CDR1 SGHRS and CDR2 YFSETQ come from the germline V gene. CDR3 loop: CASSLPKGAHPYGYTF. CDR3 coding DNA: TGCGCCAGCAGCTTGCCTAAAGGGGCTCATCCCTATGGCTACACCTTC.

This clone was detected only a few times. Other DNA sequences of this sample code for an identical CDR3. This rearrangement joins TRBV4-1 to TRBJ1-2; D possibly corresponds to TRBD1 (6 bases). Trimming took off 3 bases at V and 2 bases at J, with 13 bases between the two ends. CDR3 length: 15 amino acids. The V gene's germline CDR1 is MGHRA and CDR2 YSYEKL. CDR3 nucleotides: TGCGCCAGCAGCCAGACCGGGACACAGAACTATGGCTACACCTTC. This gives the protein CASSQTGTQNYGYTF.

The chain has TRBV5-4 and TRBJ1-6; perhaps TRBD1 as D (6 bases). This CDR3 spans 14 amino acids. V was trimmed by 9 bases and J by 7 bases, leaving 17 bases between them. Germline lookup yields CDR1 SGHNT and CDR2 YYREEE (reference sequence). The CDR3 sequence is CAISLGGKNSPLHF. The CDR3 bases are TGTGCCATTTCACTAGGGGGTAAGAATTCACCCCTCCACTTT.

The chain carries TRBV9 and TRBJ1-2; 7 bases are shared with TRBD1. J gave up 7 bases and V 1 base, and 7 bases lay outside the gene matches. Per the germline V gene, CDR1 is SGDLS and CDR2 is YYNGEE. CDR3 size: 14 residues. The DNA for the CDR3 is TGTGCCAGCAGCGTATCGAGGGGGCGGGGTGGCTACACCTTC. Encoded protein: CASSVSRGRGGYTF. The whole variable domain, filled in from reference TRBV9 and TRBJ1-2, reads DSGVTQTPKHLITATGQRVTLRCSPRSGDLSVYWYQQSLDQGLQFLIQYYNGEERAKGNILERFSAQQFPDLHSELNLSSLELGDSALYFCASSVSRGRGGYTFGSGTRLTVV.

This clone was observed a handful of times. V is TRBV9 and J is TRBJ1-1; D unresolved. V was trimmed by 0 bases and J by 6 bases, leaving 15 bases between them. Germline-derived CDR1 and CDR2 are SGDLS and YYNGEE. There are 15 residues in the CDR3. CDR3 in amino acids: CASSVERLRVSEAFF. CDR3 in DNA: TGTGCCAGCAGCGTAGAGCGACTCAGAGTGTCTGAAGCTTTCTTT.